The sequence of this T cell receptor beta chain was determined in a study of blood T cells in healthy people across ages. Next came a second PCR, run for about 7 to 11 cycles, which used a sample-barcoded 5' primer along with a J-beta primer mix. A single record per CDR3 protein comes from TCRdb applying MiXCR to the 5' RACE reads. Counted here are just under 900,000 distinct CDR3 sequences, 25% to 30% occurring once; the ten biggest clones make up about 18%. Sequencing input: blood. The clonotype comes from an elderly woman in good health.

CDR3: CASSLAEATREQYF. The CDR3 DNA is TGTGCCAGCAGTTTAGCTGAGGCTACCCGCGAGCAGTACTTC. The genes are TRBV12-3 or TRBV12-4 and TRBJ2-4; D uncertain. With the DNA end fitting TRBJ2-7 better, the J assignment may be wrong. The CDR3 sequence is 14 residues long.